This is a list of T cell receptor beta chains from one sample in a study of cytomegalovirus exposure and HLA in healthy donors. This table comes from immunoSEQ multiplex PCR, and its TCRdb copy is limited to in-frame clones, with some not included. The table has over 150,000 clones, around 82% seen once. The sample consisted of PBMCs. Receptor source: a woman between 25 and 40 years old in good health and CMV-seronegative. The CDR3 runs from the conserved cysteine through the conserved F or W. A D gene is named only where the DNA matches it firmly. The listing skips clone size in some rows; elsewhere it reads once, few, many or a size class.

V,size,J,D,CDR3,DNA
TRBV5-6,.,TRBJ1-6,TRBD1,CASSYPSGTGLYF,TGTGCCAGCAGCTACCCCTCCGGGACAGGGCTCTACTTT
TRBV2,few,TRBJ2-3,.,CASSERELSTDTQYF,TGTGCCAGCAGTGAACGGGAGTTAAGCACAGATACGCAGTATTTT
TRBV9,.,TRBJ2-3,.,CASSVSGGRSTDTQYF,TGTGCCAGCAGCGTGTCCGGGGGAAGGAGCACAGATACGCAGTATTTT
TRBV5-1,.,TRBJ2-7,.,CASSSGGRYEQYF,TGCGCCAGCAGCTCTGGGGGGAGGTACGAGCAGTACTTC
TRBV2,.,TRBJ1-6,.,CASSELGSYNSPLHF,TGTGCCAGCAGTGAACTAGGATCCTATAATTCACCCCTCCACTTT
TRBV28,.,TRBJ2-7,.,CASSLIGLAGEQYF,TGTGCCAGCAGTTTAATTGGTCTAGCAGGCGAGCAGTACTTC
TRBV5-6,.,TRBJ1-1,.,CASSPGHSRYLNTEAFF,TGTGCCAGCAGCCCGGGACATTCCCGGTACCTAAACACTGAAGCTTTCTTT
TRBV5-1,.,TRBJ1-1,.,CASSHRPQQGGGDGTEAFF,TGCGCCAGCAGCCACAGACCACAACAGGGTGGGGGGGATGGCACTGAAGCTTTCTTT
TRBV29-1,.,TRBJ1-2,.,CSVGGRLRNGYTF,TGCAGCGTTGGGGGCAGGCTCCGGAATGGCTACACCTTC
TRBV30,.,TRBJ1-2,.,CAWISLGSYYTF,TGTGCCTGGATTTCCCTCGGGTCATATTACACCTTC
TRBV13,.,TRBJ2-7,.,CASSASIGAYEQYF,TGTGCCAGCAGTGCTAGCATTGGCGCCTACGAGCAGTACTTC
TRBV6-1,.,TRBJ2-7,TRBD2,CASSGKPGRLADSYEQYF,TGTGCCAGCAGTGGGAAACCGGGGCGACTAGCGGATTCCTACGAGCAGTACTTC
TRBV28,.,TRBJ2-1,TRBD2,CASSSRDGLAGGPIHEQFF,TGTGCCAGCAGTTCCCGGGACGGACTAGCGGGAGGGCCAATTCATGAGCAGTTCTTC
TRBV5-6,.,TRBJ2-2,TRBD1,CASSLLPDRVGTGELFF,TGTGCCAGCAGCTTGCTGCCGGACAGGGTGGGGACCGGGGAGCTGTTTTTT
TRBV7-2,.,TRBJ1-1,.,CASSLGLSSAMNTEAFF,TGTGCCAGCAGCTTAGGACTCAGCTCCGCGATGAACACTGAAGCTTTCTTT
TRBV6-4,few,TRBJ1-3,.,CASSDSGPAATFSGNTIYF,TGTGCCAGCAGTGACTCTGGGCCAGCGGCCACCTTCTCTGGAAACACCATATATTTT
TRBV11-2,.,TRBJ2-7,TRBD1,CASSQDRDFYEQYF,TGTGCCAGCAGCCAGGACAGGGATTTCTACGAGCAGTACTTC
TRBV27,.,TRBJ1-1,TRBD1,CASSLIGTGGTEAFF,TGTGCCAGCAGTTTGATCGGGACAGGGGGCACTGAAGCTTTCTTT
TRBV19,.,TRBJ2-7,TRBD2,CASSNLAGGYDYEQYF,TGTGCCAGTAGCAACCTAGCGGGGGGCTACGACTACGAGCAGTACTTC
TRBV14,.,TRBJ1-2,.,CASSQVRGPYTF,TGTGCCAGCAGCCAAGTCAGGGGTCCCTACACCTTC
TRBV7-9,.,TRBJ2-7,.,CASSFGSGPGEQYF,TGTGCCAGCAGCTTCGGTTCAGGGCCGGGCGAGCAGTACTTC
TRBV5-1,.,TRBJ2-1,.,CASSSSRSSYNEQFF,TGCGCCAGCAGCTCCTCGCGGAGCTCCTACAATGAGCAGTTCTTC
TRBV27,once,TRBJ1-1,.,CASSLQPGITEAFF,TGTGCCAGCAGTTTACAGCCGGGGATCACTGAAGCTTTCTTT
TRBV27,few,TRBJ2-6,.,CASRMSSGANVLTF,TGTGCCAGCAGGATGAGCTCTGGGGCCAACGTCCTGACTTTC
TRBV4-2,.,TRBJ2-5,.,CASSLLGGLRQETQYF,TGTGCCAGCAGCTTACTAGGCGGACTGCGCCAAGAGACCCAGTACTTC
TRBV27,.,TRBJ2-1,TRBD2,CASSRSGGSPYNEQFF,TGTGCCAGCAGCCGGTCGGGCGGGAGTCCCTATAATGAGCAGTTCTTC
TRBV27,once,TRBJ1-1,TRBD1,CASSPLGTGNTEAFF,TGTGCCAGCAGTCCGCTCGGGACAGGGAACACTGAAGCTTTCTTT
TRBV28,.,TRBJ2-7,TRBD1,CASSDGQVEQYF,TGTGCCAGCAGCGACGGACAGGTGGAGCAGTACTTC
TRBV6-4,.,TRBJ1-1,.,CASADGGEAFF,TGTGCCAGCGCCGACGGGGGTGAAGCTTTCTTT
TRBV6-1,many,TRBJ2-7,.,CASRWDISYEQYF,TGTGCCAGCAGGTGGGACATCTCCTACGAGCAGTACTTC
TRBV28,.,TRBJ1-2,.,CASSSLANGYTF,TGTGCCAGCAGTTCACTCGCCAATGGCTACACCTTC
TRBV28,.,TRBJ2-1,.,CASSLWVGAYNEQFF,TGCGCCAGCAGTTTATGGGTGGGGGCATACAATGAGCAGTTCTTC
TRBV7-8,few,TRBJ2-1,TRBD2,CASSLGGTSDEQFF,TGTGCCAGCAGCTTAGGGGGGACTAGCGATGAGCAGTTCTTC
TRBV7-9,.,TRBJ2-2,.,CATVGNTGELFF,TGTGCCACAGTTGGTAACACCGGGGAGCTGTTTTTT
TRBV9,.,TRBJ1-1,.,CASSVASGKNTEAFF,TGTGCCAGCAGCGTAGCGTCAGGGAAGAACACTGAAGCTTTCTTT
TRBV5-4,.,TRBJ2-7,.,CASSLDRFSNHEQYF,TGTGCCAGCAGCTTGGACCGTTTCAGTAACCACGAGCAGTACTTC
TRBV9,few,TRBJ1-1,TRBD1,CASSVGDRGLNTEAFF,TGTGCCAGCAGCGTAGGCGACAGGGGGTTGAACACTGAAGCTTTCTTT
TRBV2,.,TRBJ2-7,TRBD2,CASLIAGGFDGQYF,TGTGCCAGTCTTATAGCGGGAGGTTTTGACGGGCAGTACTTC
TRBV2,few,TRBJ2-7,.,CASDTNRSGLQYF,TGTGCCAGCGATACAAACAGGTCGGGACTGCAGTACTTC
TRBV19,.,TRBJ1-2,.,CASSMEANYGYTF,TGTGCCAGTAGTATGGAGGCTAACTATGGCTACACCTTC
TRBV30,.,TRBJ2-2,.,CAWSSRPTVAVIGELFF,TGTGCCTGGAGTTCCCGCCCGACAGTGGCGGTTATCGGGGAGCTGTTTTTT
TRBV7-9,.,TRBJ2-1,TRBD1,CASSPDRGPGYNEQFF,TGTGCCAGCAGCCCTGATAGGGGGCCTGGCTACAATGAGCAGTTCTTC
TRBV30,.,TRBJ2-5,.,CAWRGAGKETQYF,TGTGCCTGGAGAGGGGCAGGGAAAGAGACCCAGTACTTC